A single sample is the source of the 23 T cell receptor beta chains below, sequenced in a study of cytomegalovirus exposure and HLA in healthy donors. Vbeta (60) and Jbeta (13) primers were used in the PCR. The protocol was immunoSEQ multiplex PCR, while the TCRdb copy is restricted to in-frame clones and leaves out a portion. Of about 170,000 clones listed, 73% are singletons. Sequencing was performed on PBMCs. The receptors derive from a woman aged 18-29 years in good health and CMV-seropositive.

The genes are TRBV7-6 and TRBJ1-5; D is perhaps TRBD1 (5 bases). The CDR3 spans 12 residues. Deletions cut 2 bases from V and 6 bases from J, with 5 bases between. In germline, CDR1 is SGHVS, CDR2 FNYEAQ. DNA for the CDR3: TGTGCCAGCAGCTTACAGGGTCAGCCCCAGCATTTT. Protein product: CASSLQGQPQHF.

The genes are TRBV6-1 and TRBJ1-2, with D possibly TRBD1 on 6 matching bases. Germline lookup yields CDR1 MNHNS and CDR2 SASEGT. The CDR3 length is 15 residues. V was trimmed by 1 base and J by 2 bases, leaving 11 bases between them. The CDR3 DNA is TGTGCCAGCAGTGAAGGTATAGGGGGAAACTATGGCTACACCTTC. Translating it yields CASSEGIGGNYGYTF.

The chain combines TRBV18 with TRBJ2-5, with D maybe TRBD2 (5 bases). The CDR3 covers 14 residues. Trimming pared 0 bases from V and 9 bases from J, leaving 14 bases between. Per germline, CDR1 KGHSH and CDR2 LQKENI. The chain's CDR3 is CASSPPNQREPQYF. The CDR3 DNA is TGTGCCAGCTCACCACCCAACCAGAGGGAGCCCCAGTACTTC.

This clone occurred a few times. The chain combines TRBV14 with TRBJ2-1; TRBD1 is a possible D gene (6 bases). The CDR3 has 15 amino acids. V dropped 6 bases and J dropped 8 bases, with 20 bases sitting between them. CDR1 SGHDN and CDR2 FVKESK come from the germline V gene. This CDR3 is CASSTGTTTADEQFF. CDR3 bases: TGTGCCAGCAGTACCGGGACAACGACCGCGGATGAGCAGTTCTTC.

This chain joins TRBV18 and TRBJ2-7; TRBD1 matches at 11 bases. The CDR3 runs 14 residues. The V segment lost 3 bases and the J segment 6 bases; nucleotides outside the gene matches: 4. The germline CDR1 and CDR2 sequences are KGHSH and LQKENI. For the CDR3, the DNA is TGTGCCAGCTCACCTCGGACAGGGGGCGGCGAGCAGTACTTC. Translated: CASSPRTGGGEQYF.

J is TRBJ1-6 and V is TRBV19; 8 bases agree with TRBD1. Per the germline V gene, CDR1 is LNHDA and CDR2 is SQIVND (reference sequence). The V segment lost 6 bases and the J segment 4 bases; nucleotides outside the gene matches: 2. This CDR3 contains 14 residues. The DNA of the CDR3 is TGTGCCAGTAGACAGGGGGAATATAATTCACCCCTCCACTTT. Translated: CASRQGEYNSPLHF.

The chain couples TRBV7-2 to TRBJ2-2, with 8 positions matching TRBD2. Trimming removed 1 base from V and 6 bases from J; junction bases left unmatched: 7. The CDR3 length is 16 residues. CDR1 is SGHTA, CDR2 FQGNSA, per germline. The CDR3 protein is CASSLVPGTRSGELFF. The CDR3 DNA is TGTGCCAGCAGCTTAGTTCCCGGGACTAGATCCGGGGAGCTGTTTTTT.

The chain joins TRBV2 to TRBJ1-4; D may be TRBD1 (5 bases). The V end was cut by 2 bases, the J end by 3 bases, with 10 bases between. CDR3 length equals 15 residues. Looked up from germline, CDR1 is SNHLY and CDR2 is FYNNEI. The CDR3 is CASSEWGVPNEKLFF. CDR3 bases: TGTGCCAGCAGTGAATGGGGGGTACCTAATGAAAAACTGTTTTTT.

A single count supports this clone. This chain links TRBV7-2 with TRBJ1-3; tentative D call: TRBD1 (5 bases). This CDR3 region has 15 residues. V was trimmed by 5 bases and J by 4 bases, leaving 15 bases between them. Germline CDR1 is SGHTA and CDR2 is FQGNSA. The CDR3 DNA follows: TGTGCCAGCAGCCTAACTCGGACAATGGGAAACACCATATATTTT. Translating it yields CASSLTRTMGNTIYF. Together with reference TRBV7-2 and TRBJ1-3, the CDR3 gives the full variable domain: GAGVSQSPSNKVTEKGKDVELRCDPISGHTALYWYRQSLGQGLEFLIYFQGNSAPDKSGLPSDRFSAERTGGSVSTLTIQRTQQEDSAVYLCASSLTRTMGNTIYFGEGSWLTVV.

This clone was recorded once. V gene TRBV10-3 combines with J gene TRBJ1-2; D unresolved. This CDR3 is built from 14 residues. Looked up from germline, CDR1 is ENHRY and CDR2 is SYGVKD. Trimming took off 0 bases at V and 3 bases at J, with 8 bases between the two ends. The CDR3: CAISESGRDYGYTF. CDR3 DNA: TGTGCCATCAGTGAGTCGGGGAGGGACTATGGCTACACCTTC.

The gene calls are TRBV27 and TRBJ2-5, with 7 bases that match TRBD1. CDR1 and CDR2 from the germline V gene are MNHEY and SMNVEV (reference sequence). After removal of 5 bases from V and 5 bases from J, the junction contained 8 bases not matched to a gene. The CDR3 is 14 residues long. The CDR3 reads CASSNRGGPETQYF. CDR3 sequence (DNA): TGTGCCAGCAGTAACAGGGGCGGGCCTGAGACCCAGTACTTC.

J is TRBJ1-5 and V is TRBV9; a possible D gene is TRBD1 (6 bases). V was shortened by 1 base and J by 4 bases, with 15 bases between the two germline ends. This CDR3 is built from 16 residues. CDR1 is SGDLS, CDR2 YYNGEE, per germline. The CDR3 bases are TGTGCCAGCAGCGTACCCCGGGGACAAAGGAATCAGCCCCAGCATTTT. Residues: CASSVPRGQRNQPQHF.

The rearrangement uses TRBV30 and TRBJ1-2; a possible D gene is TRBD1 (6 bases). Deletions cut 0 bases from V and 4 bases from J, with 15 bases between. CDR3 size: 15 residues. Germline CDR1 GTSNPN, CDR2 SVGIG (reference sequence). CDR3 amino acids: CAWSVPGEHFYGYTF. CDR3 bases: TGTGCCTGGAGTGTACCAGGGGAACACTTCTATGGCTACACCTTC.

This sequence joins TRBV30 and TRBJ2-5, with 8 bases that match TRBD2. The CDR3 covers 13 residues. The V gene end was trimmed by 4 bases and the J gene end by 4 bases; junction bases not matched to a gene: 5. CDR1 and CDR2 (germline): GTSNPN, SVGIG (reference sequence). CDR3 residues: CAWTLRGGETQYF. DNA of the CDR3: TGTGCCTGGACTCTCCGGGGGGGAGAGACCCAGTACTTC.

The chain carries TRBV5-1 and TRBJ2-3, with TRBD2 identical over 8 bases. Per the germline V gene, CDR1 is SGHRS and CDR2 is YFSETQ. The CDR3 consists of 15 residues. Unmatched junction bases numbered 5, after V lost 4 bases and J lost 1 base. CDR3 loop: CASSGTSGRTDTQYF. For the CDR3, the DNA is TGCGCCAGCAGCGGCACTAGCGGACGCACAGATACGCAGTATTTT.

This sequence joins TRBV7-2 and TRBJ2-2; 7 nucleotides agree with TRBD2. This CDR3 comprises 15 residues. The V gene end was trimmed by 5 bases and the J gene end by 3 bases; junction bases not matched to a gene: 6. Per germline, CDR1 SGHTA and CDR2 FQGNSA. CDR3 coding DNA: TGTGCCAGCAGCATCCGGGACTACGACACCGGGGAGCTGTTTTTT. This codes for CASSIRDYDTGELFF.

Only a few counts were recorded for this clone. The CDR3 nucleotides read TGTGCCAGCAGCCCCGACAGCACCATTAACTATGGCTACACCTTC. Amino acids: CASSPDSTINYGYTF. J is TRBJ1-2 and V is TRBV7-2; TRBD1 is a possible D gene (5 bases). The CDR3 totals 15 residues. CDR1 is SGHTA, CDR2 FQGNSA, per germline. With 5 bases removed from V and 1 base from J, the gap between germline ends came to 14 bases.

The chain is built from TRBV5-8 and TRBJ1-1; possible D gene TRBD1, 5 bases. CDR3 length: 15 residues. CDR1 SGHTS and CDR2 YDEGEE come from the germline V gene. The germline V and J ends were trimmed by 6 bases and 1 base, with 16 bases remaining between them. The CDR3 reads CASTHRQNWNTEAFF. Written as DNA, the CDR3 is TGTGCCAGCACCCACCGACAGAATTGGAACACTGAAGCTTTCTTT.

This rearrangement joins TRBV5-6 to TRBJ2-2, with TRBD1 identical over 8 bases. Germline CDR1 reads SGHDT; CDR2 reads YYEEEE. Trimming removed 4 bases from V and 9 bases from J; junction bases left unmatched: 11. CDR3 length: 15 residues. CDR3 sequence (DNA): TGTGCCAGCAGCCGGAATCCAGGGGGCCGCTGGGAGCTGTTTTTT. It is translated as CASSRNPGGRWELFF.

This clone was counted a few times. This chain connects TRBV6-6 to TRBJ2-7; 10 bases are shared with TRBD1. This CDR3 comprises 15 residues. Germline CDR1 reads MNHNY; CDR2 reads SVGAGI (reference sequence). J was trimmed by 5 bases and V by 0 bases; bases with no gene match: 4. CDR3 sequence (DNA): TGTGCCAGCAGTTACTCGAGACAGGGGGCGGACGAGCAGTACTTC. Amino acid sequence: CASSYSRQGADEQYF.

J is TRBJ1-1 and V is TRBV7-9; no clear D gene. Trimming cost V 2 bases and J 7 bases, with 5 bases left between them. CDR1 and CDR2 from the germline V gene are SEHNR and FQNEAQ (reference sequence). The CDR3 length is 11 residues. The CDR3 DNA reads TGTGCCAGCAGCTTAAACGGTGAAGCTTTCTTT. Protein sequence: CASSLNGEAFF.

This clone turned up a few times. This chain links TRBV16 with TRBJ2-7; 7 bases align to TRBD2. The CDR3 totals 13 residues. Trimming at V came to 2 bases and at J to 7 bases, leaving 5 bases not matched to a gene. The germline V gene has CDR1 KGHSY and CDR2 FQNENV. Here the CDR3 DNA reads TGTGCCAGCAGCCAAGTGTCGGGAGGTGAGCAGTACTTC. This codes for CASSQVSGGEQYF.

The chain links TRBV5-4 to TRBJ2-6; 9 bases fit TRBD1. The CDR3 totals 18 residues. Losses at the gene ends were 2 bases for V and 2 bases for J; bases not matched to a gene: 8. In germline, CDR1 is SGHNT, CDR2 YYREEE (reference sequence). Here the CDR3 reads CASSLPGQGITGANVLTF. The CDR3 DNA sequence: TGTGCCAGCAGCTTACCGGGACAGGGAATCACTGGGGCCAACGTCCTGACTTTC. The whole variable domain, remainder taken from reference TRBV5-4 and TRBJ2-6, is ETGVTQSPTHLIKTRGQQVTLRCSSQSGHNTVSWYQQALGQGPQFIFQYYREEENGRGNFPPRFSGLQFPNYSSELNVNALELDDSALYLCASSLPGQGITGANVLTFGAGSRLTVL.